Included here is one TCR beta chain sequence, with context. This specimen comes from a study of blood T cell repertoires in COVID-19. Measured with immunoSEQ multiplex PCR; TCRdb has only the in-frame clones, and not every one. The data contain 90,000 to 150,000 clones, around 80% of them singletons. Germline loops: CDR1 MNHEY, CDR2 SVGAGI. This CDR3 is built from 15 residues. The V segment lost 4 bases and the J segment 7 bases; nucleotides outside the gene matches: 4. The chain links TRBV6-5 to TRBJ2-1; 13 bases fit TRBD2. This receptor was obtained from a woman of 80 years or more with acute or convalescent COVID-19. Sequences were obtained from peripheral blood. The CDR3 region has the DNA TGTGCCAGCAGTTGGACTAGCGGGGGCCGGAATGAGCAGTTCTTC. The encoded protein is CASSWTSGGRNEQFF.